This record covers a single TCR beta chain. The sample contains more than one DNA sequence encoding this CDR3. Healthy adults negative for HIV, lacking recent acute infections or vaccinations, served as donors. The entry originates in a study of shared clonotypes between healthy human individuals. Study-level information: Contributing individuals were two females and three males aged 18 to 49.

It was at deep level that the assay was run. Several immunoSEQ plates held equal portions of the genomic DNA taken from each subset. Sequenced by immunoSEQ multiplex PCR; TCRdb stores in-frame clones only, minus some. The sample includes about 490,000 clones, approximately 80% of them seen just once. Germline loops: CDR1 SGHAT, CDR2 FQNNGV. There are 13 residues in the CDR3. Deletions cut 6 bases from V and 5 bases from J, with 11 bases between. The material sequenced was PBMCs. V gene TRBV11-2 combines with J gene TRBJ2-1, with TRBD1 as a possible D gene (6 bases). The clonotype was recovered from a woman aged 40 to 49 in good health. Some clones in this sample may be carry-over from other donors' samples. CDR3 protein: CASSLDRNNEQFF. In nucleotides, the CDR3 is TGTGCCAGCAGTCTAGACAGGAACAATGAGCAGTTCTTC.